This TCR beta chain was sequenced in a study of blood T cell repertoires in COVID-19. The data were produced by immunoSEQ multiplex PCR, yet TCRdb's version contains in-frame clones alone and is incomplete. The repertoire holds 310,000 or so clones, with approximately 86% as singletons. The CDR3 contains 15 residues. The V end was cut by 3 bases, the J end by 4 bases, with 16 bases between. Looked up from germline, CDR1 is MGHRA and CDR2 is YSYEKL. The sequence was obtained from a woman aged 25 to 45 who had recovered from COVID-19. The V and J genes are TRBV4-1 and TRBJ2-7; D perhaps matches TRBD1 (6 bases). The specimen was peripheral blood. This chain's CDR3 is CASSHLPGAAYEQYF. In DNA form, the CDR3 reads TGCGCCAGCAGCCACCTTCCAGGGGCTGCGTACGAGCAGTACTTC.